Below are 12 T cell receptor beta chains sequenced from a single sample in a study of shared clonotypes between healthy human individuals. Clones were read by immunoSEQ multiplex PCR, and TCRdb kept only the in-frame ones, dropping some. The sample comprises 500,000 to 700,000 clones, 85% to 95% of which are singletons, and over 0.09% rests with the top ten. CD45RO-negative, CCR7-selected cells formed the naive CD8 fraction, which excluded terminally differentiated effector memory CD45RA+ cells. Specimen: naive CD8+ T cells sorted from blood. These receptors all come from a woman aged 25 to 39 in good health.

This clone was counted once. V and J are TRBV6-1 and TRBJ1-1; D gene uncertain. The CDR3 consists of 14 residues. Germline V gene lookup returns CDR1 MNHNS and CDR2 SASEGT. V lost 6 bases and J 2 bases, leaving 13 bases between the germline ends. This chain's CDR3 is CASRTLTFNTEAFF. For the CDR3, the DNA is TGTGCCAGCAGGACTCTGACATTCAACACTGAAGCTTTCTTT.

The gene calls are TRBV13 and TRBJ2-1; D is unresolved. Germline V gene lookup returns CDR1 PRHDT and CDR2 FYEKMQ (reference sequence). There are 15 residues in the CDR3. V shed 2 bases and J shed 5 bases, with 13 bases lying between them. Written as DNA, the CDR3 is TGTGCCAGCAGCTTAACCAGCGCCGGCGACAATGAGCAGTTCTTC. It is translated as CASSLTSAGDNEQFF. Based on the CDR3 plus reference TRBV13 and TRBJ2-1, the full variable domain is AAGVIQSPRHLIKEKRETATLKCYPIPRHDTVYWYQQGPGQDPQFLISFYEKMQSDKGSIPDRFSAQQFSDYHSELNMSSLELGDSALYFCASSLTSAGDNEQFFGPGTRLTVL.

This rearrangement joins TRBV13 to TRBJ2-4; D not resolved. V was trimmed by 5 bases and J by 5 bases, leaving 4 bases between them. Germline V CDR1 and CDR2: PRHDT, FYEKMQ (reference sequence). This CDR3 comprises 11 residues. The CDR3 here is CASSRENIQYF. Written as DNA, the CDR3 is TGTGCCAGCAGCCGAGAAAACATTCAGTACTTC.

This rearrangement joins TRBV29-1 to TRBJ2-7; D is perhaps TRBD2 (5 bases). Germline V gives CDR1 SQVTM, CDR2 ANQGSEA. The CDR3 extends over 17 amino acids. Trimming left V 2 bases short and J 6 bases short, with 26 bases between. The CDR3 region is CSVESLMGRGGRGEQYF. The CDR3 DNA reads as TGCAGCGTTGAAAGCCTAATGGGAAGAGGAGGTCGTGGCGAGCAGTACTTC.

In regard to this clone: At one of its ends the junction is not consistent with the germline gene, which may arise from a read error. The rearrangement uses TRBV27 and TRBJ2-1; the match to TRBD2 covers 14 bases. This CDR3 is built from 12 residues. Germline CDR1 is MNHEY and CDR2 is SMNVEV (reference sequence). The CDR3 DNA follows: TGTGCCAGCAGCACGGGACTAGCGGGAGTGGTCTTC. Its translation is CASSTGLAGVVF.

This chain uses TRBV28 with TRBJ2-7, with 8 nucleotides matching TRBD2. Unmatched junction bases numbered 11, after V lost 5 bases and J lost 2 bases. There are 16 residues in the CDR3. CDR1 MDHEN and CDR2 SYDVKM come from the germline V gene. CDR3 protein: CASSPPGRASPYEQYF. In DNA form, the CDR3 reads TGTGCCAGCAGTCCCCCCGGGAGGGCCTCCCCCTACGAGCAGTACTTC. Variable domain in full (rest from reference TRBV28 and TRBJ2-7): DVKVTQSSRYLVKRTGEKVFLECVQDMDHENMFWYRQDPGLGLRLIYFSYDVKMKEKGDIPEGYSVSREKKERFSLILESASTNQTSMYLCASSPPGRASPYEQYFGPGTRLTVT.

This chain uses TRBV30 with TRBJ1-4, with unresolved D. V lost 1 base and J 6 bases, leaving 9 bases between the germline ends. CDR3 length: 13 amino acids. Germline V gene sequence: CDR1 GTSNPN, CDR2 SVGIG (reference sequence). The CDR3, as DNA: TGTGCCTGGAGTGGCAGGTACTATGAAAAACTGTTTTTT. This translates into CAWSGRYYEKLFF.

This sequence joins TRBV2 and TRBJ2-7; unclear D gene. Germline V gene lookup returns CDR1 SNHLY and CDR2 FYNNEI. Deletions cut 4 bases from V and 3 bases from J, with 13 bases between. This CDR3 spans 14 amino acids. CDR3 sequence: CASSGTQIVYEQYF. The CDR3 region has the DNA TGTGCCAGCAGTGGCACACAGATCGTCTACGAGCAGTACTTC.

The gene calls are TRBV2 and TRBJ1-1; TRBD1 might be the D (6 bases). The germline V and J ends were trimmed by 3 bases and 5 bases, with 13 bases remaining between them. This CDR3 has 14 residues. Germline CDR1 SNHLY, CDR2 FYNNEI. DNA of the CDR3: TGTGCCAGCAGTGACCTGACCAGGGGTACTGAAGCTTTCTTT. Translation: CASSDLTRGTEAFF.

V usage is TRBV15 and J usage is TRBJ2-2; 8 bases are shared with TRBD2. From germline, CDR1 is LNHNV and CDR2 YYDKDF (reference sequence). CDR3 length equals 18 residues. Trimming removed 3 bases from V and 1 base from J; junction bases left unmatched: 10. CDR3 nucleotide sequence: TGTGCCACCAGCAGCGGTATAGCGGGGCCGATGAACACCGGGGAGCTGTTTTTT. Encoded protein: CATSSGIAGPMNTGELFF.

As to this clone: The same CDR3 can be traced to other DNA sequences in this sample. The V and J genes are TRBV5-6 and TRBJ1-1; D possibly corresponds to TRBD1 (5 bases). Germline V gives CDR1 SGHDT, CDR2 YYEEEE. This CDR3 has 14 amino acids. V dropped 0 bases and J dropped 0 bases, with 6 bases sitting between them. DNA for the CDR3: TGTGCCAGCAGCTTGGGGGGGATGAACACTGAAGCTTTCTTT. Translation gives CASSLGGMNTEAFF.

The chain couples TRBV19 to TRBJ2-3, with D perhaps matching TRBD2 (6 bases). Per the germline V gene, CDR1 is LNHDA and CDR2 is SQIVND (reference sequence). The length of the CDR3 is 16 residues. V was clipped by 2 bases and J by 11 bases, with 23 bases between them. The CDR3 reads CASSIPGGAETHGQYF. The CDR3 coding sequence is TGTGCCAGTAGTATACCGGGCGGGGCCGAAACCCATGGGCAGTATTTT. Full variable domain (rest looked up from reference TRBV19 and TRBJ2-3): DGGITQSPKYLFRKEGQNVTLSCEQNLNHDAMYWYRQDPGQGLRLIYYSQIVNDFQKGDIAEGYSVSREKKESFPLTVTSAQKNPTAFYLCASSIPGGAETHGQYFGPGTRLTVL.